This TCR beta chain was recovered during a study of cytomegalovirus exposure and HLA in healthy donors. Study-level points and caveats: A subsequent analysis found that TCR clusters from the first cohort also tended to co-occur in the 120 or so validation repertoires, with under 95% of cluster scores above 0.

Comment on this clone: As yet, its antigen is unknown.

The assay was immunoSEQ multiplex PCR, and TCRdb's table has in-frame clones only and misses some. Of 200,000 or so clones listed, around four fifths were seen once; the top ten hold around 7%. The CDR3 extends over 12 amino acids. CDR1 is SGHDT and CDR2 is YYEEEE in the germline V gene. V was pared by 0 bases and J by 6 bases, with 6 bases between. The TCR was taken from a man younger than 35 in good health and CMV-seropositive. The sequenced sample consisted of PBMCs. V gene TRBV5-6 combines with J gene TRBJ1-1, with D uncertain. The CDR3 loop reads CASSLGEPEAFF. CDR3 coding DNA: TGTGCCAGCAGCTTGGGAGAGCCTGAAGCTTTCTTT.